The TCR beta chain under discussion was sequenced for a study of blood T cells in healthy people across ages. Study-wide findings and caveats: Per million T cells, TCR beta diversity dropped about linearly as age rose.

In germline, CDR1 is ENHRY, CDR2 SYGVKD. There are 14 residues in the CDR3. Trimming shortened V by 8 bases and J by 2 bases, and 14 bases separated the two germline ends. Alongside a J-beta primer mix, a sample-barcoded 5' primer served in a second PCR lasting about 6 to 11 cycles. Each CDR3 protein gets one entry after TCRdb re-called the 5' RACE reads with MiXCR. The sample carries some 1.6 million distinct CDR3 sequences, 30% to 40% recorded once. This clonotype was observed a few times. What it recognizes is unknown. The rearrangement links TRBV10-3 to TRBJ2-3; TRBD1 might be the D (6 bases). Source material: blood. The sequence derives from a woman aged 30 to 39 in good health. The CDR3 protein is CAIGGGWDTDTQYF. The CDR3 bases are TGTGCCATCGGGGGCGGATGGGACACAGATACGCAGTATTTT.